Detailed here is one T cell receptor beta chain. This clonotype occurred many times. No cognate antigen has been identified for it. Per-base qualities were not stored, and no clone one base away is much larger. The treatment or condition label, as the study defines it: live attenuated yellow fever vaccine strain. At each blood-draw timepoint, two biological replicates of bulk PBMCs were collected. A standard Ficoll-Paque protocol was used to isolate PBMCs from peripheral blood. TriZol was used to extract RNA from bulk PBMCs, CD4 and CD8 fractions, and dextramer-positive and dextramer-negative fractions. The data are from a study of T cells after yellow fever vaccination (dated by TCRdb to about 2019). The study in broad terms: The SMART-Seq v4 Ultra Low Input RNA kit was used to prepare libraries from fractions with low cell numbers. To follow T-cell clones before and after primary and booster YFV17D yellow fever vaccination, bulk TCR alpha and beta repertoires were sequenced over time. Two healthy male donors, one aged 18 to 29 and one aged 30 to 39 years, were included in the cohort. Blood was collected at multiple timepoints before and after primary and secondary immunization, and bulk PBMC replicates and cell subsets were isolated. Broader findings and caveats from the paper: The secondary T-cell response was found to be weaker but faster than the primary response, with a peak reached on day 5 rather than on day 15. Because only two donors were included in the study, the extent to which the findings can be generalized is limited. After the booster, most clones that had expanded after primary vaccination were detected again (about 97% of CD4 and around 88% of CD8), suggesting broad maintenance of memory. A small share of clonotypes occurred in both CD4 and CD8 compartments, likely arising from convergent recombination. Because abundant contaminating clonotypes from the bulk population could be contained in FACS-sorted repertoires, computational filtering was required.

TCRdb lists the instrument as Illumina NovaSeq 6000. TCR cDNA was synthesized by 5'RACE template switching, which introduced a universal primer site and unique molecular identifiers. Priming of cDNA synthesis was performed from both the TCR alpha and TCR beta constant segments. Two PCR steps were used to amplify libraries, with sample barcodes and sequencing adapters being added in the second step. Sequencing of the libraries was done on either Illumina HiSeq 2500 (2x100 bp) or NovaSeq (2x150 bp). The original methods were these. Demultiplexing of reads and collapsing into UMI consensus sequences were performed with MIGEC, and V(D)J alignment was carried out with MiXCR. Clonotypes responding to the vaccine were identified with edgeR on replicate PBMC samples, with the criteria of FDR below 0.01 and a log2 fold change above 5 up to day 15. Each bulk clonotype received a CD4 or CD8 identity based on whether the sequenced CD4 or CD8 repertoire contained that clonotype at higher abundance. TCRdb redid the processing of the public reads, applying fastp at Q25 and MiXCR, and retained in-frame beta chains. Rows with a matching CDR3 protein are joined into one entry that keeps the most common DNA and genes. TCRdb's processing, not the study's, gives the V and J calls here. Recorded for this sample are approximately 250,000 distinct CDR3 sequences; roughly 4% of them occurred a single time. The ten largest clones capture under 20% of the sample.

V was cut back by 1 base and J by 2 bases, leaving a gap of 4 bases between them. The germline V gene (reference sequence) provides CDR1 SGHNT and CDR2 YYREEE. From the cysteine through the phenylalanine, the CDR3 covers 13 amino acids. The read is trimmed to its CDR3 DNA, 39 bases read in frame from base 1. The TCR was taken from a young man who received the YFV17D yellow fever vaccine. Source: PBMCs, taken 15 days after the yellow fever booster vaccination. Rearrangement joined TRBV5-4 to TRBJ1-3; no D gene call is confident. The nucleotide sequence is given as TGTGCCAGCAGCTTGACGGCTGGAAACACCATATATTTT. This gives the protein CASSLTAGNTIYF.